The sequence of this T cell receptor beta chain was determined in a study of blood T cell repertoires in COVID-19. Study-level information: The origin of the acute and convalescent COVID-19 samples was the United States, Italy and Spain. T cells, B-cell-depleted T cells, or PBMCs supplied cDNA or gDNA.

The CDR3 sequence is 10 residues long. CDR1 is MDHEN and CDR2 is SYDVKM in the germline V gene. The V end lost 9 bases, the J end lost 11 bases, and 8 bases lay between the germline ends. Sequencing used immunoSEQ multiplex PCR; TCRdb keeps in-frame clones, though not all of them. The sample carries about 120,000 clones, 80% to 90% recorded once. This TCR was sampled from a man between 65 and 85 years old with active or convalescent COVID-19. The chain recombines TRBV28 with TRBJ1-6; D call uncertain. What was sequenced was peripheral blood. The CDR3 loop is CASGNTPLHF. The CDR3 region has the DNA TGTGCCAGTGGCAATACACCCCTCCACTTT.